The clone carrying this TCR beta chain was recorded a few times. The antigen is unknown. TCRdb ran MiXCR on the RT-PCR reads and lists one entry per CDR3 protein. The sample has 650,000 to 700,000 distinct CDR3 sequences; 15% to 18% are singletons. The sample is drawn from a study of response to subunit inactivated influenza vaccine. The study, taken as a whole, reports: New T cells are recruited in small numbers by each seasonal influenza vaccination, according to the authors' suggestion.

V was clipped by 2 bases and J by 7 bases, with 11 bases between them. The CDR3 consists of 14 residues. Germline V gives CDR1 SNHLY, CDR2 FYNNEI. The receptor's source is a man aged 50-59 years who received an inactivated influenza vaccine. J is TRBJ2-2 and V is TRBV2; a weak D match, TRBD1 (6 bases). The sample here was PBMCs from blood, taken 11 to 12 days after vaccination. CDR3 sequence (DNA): TGTGCCAGCAGTGAAAGACAGGCTATCGGGGAGCTGTTTTTT. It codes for CASSERQAIGELFF.